This T cell receptor beta chain was identified in a study of T-cell reconstitution after alpha-beta-depleted transplantation in children listed by TCRdb under 2016. Study-level background: The study quantitatively tracked T-cell immune reconstitution after TCRalphabeta/CD19-depleted allogeneic hematopoietic cell transplantation in children using TCR repertoire profiling.

The sample's treatment or condition label, decoded: allogeneic hematopoietic cell transplantation with graft depleted of TCRalphabeta T cells and CD19 B cells. The transplant recipients were children given TCRalphabeta/CD19-depleted allogeneic hematopoietic cell grafts. Receptors were amplified or captured by PCR. The instrument was an Illumina HiSeq 2500. Molecular barcoding was employed in the preparation of TCR libraries, with unique molecular identifiers being used to normalize TCRbeta repertoire quantification. The raw public data were reprocessed by TCRdb itself: fastp quality trimming at Q25, MiXCR clonotype calling, in-frame beta chains only. Merged by CDR3 protein, the rows form single entries marked with the most common genes and DNA. The sample has a few hundred thousand distinct CDR3 sequences on record, about a quarter of them singletons. The ten largest clones add up to just over 35% of the sample.

As for this clonotype: What this receptor recognizes is not known. No quality values exist for individual bases; no much larger clone is one base distant.

Results and caveats for the whole study, not just this receptor: Hyperexpanded clone frequencies declined over subsequent months; after one year, T-cell counts and TCRbeta diversity were mostly attributed to newly produced T cells. In some patients, the high TCRbeta diversity seen at day 60 was put down to recipient T cells and intrathymic progenitors that had survived conditioning. The apparently early alphabetaT-cell count recovery about two months after transplant was reportedly dependent on only several hundred rapidly expanded clones derived from non-depleted graft cells.

CDR1 and CDR2 are read off the germline V gene (reference sequence) as SGHKS and YYEKEE. V and J are truncated by 0 bases and 5 bases respectively, leaving an intervening sequence of 8 bases. Inclusive of the bounding cysteine and phenylalanine, the CDR3 is 13 residues long. Of the read, only the CDR3 DNA is kept; its 39 bases are in frame from base 1. The input for sequencing was PBMCs, taken before TCRalphabeta/CD19-depleted stem cell transplant. The chain is assembled from TRBV5-5 and TRBJ1-2; the D gene cannot be named for sure. The receptor was isolated from a boy younger than two with Wiskott-Aldrich syndrome, due to receive a stem cell transplant. The CDR3 region has the sequence CASSLVEGYGYTF. The bases are TGTGCCAGCAGCTTGGTTGAGGGATATGGCTACACCTTC.